The entry below gives a single TCR beta chain sequence along with its context. Its antigen is undetermined. V shed 3 bases and J shed 7 bases, with 12 bases lying between them. Germline lookup yields CDR1 MNHEY and CDR2 SMNVEV (reference sequence). The CDR3 covers 13 residues. This record comes from a study of T cells after yellow fever vaccination. General study results and limits: Booster sampling recovered most clones from primary vaccination (96% CD4, approximately 88% CD8).

TCRdb independently ran MiXCR on the 5' RACE reads; one entry per CDR3 protein. Of roughly 310,000 distinct CDR3 sequences in the sample, 8.7% were seen once. The input for sequencing was PBMCs, taken on the day of the first yellow fever vaccination. The source is a man aged 18 to 35 who received the YFV17D yellow fever vaccine. J is TRBJ1-2 and V is TRBV27; D may be TRBD1 (5 bases). CDR3 region: CASSLGGFSGYTF. The CDR3, as DNA: TGTGCCAGCAGTTTGGGGGGTTTCTCTGGCTACACCTTC.